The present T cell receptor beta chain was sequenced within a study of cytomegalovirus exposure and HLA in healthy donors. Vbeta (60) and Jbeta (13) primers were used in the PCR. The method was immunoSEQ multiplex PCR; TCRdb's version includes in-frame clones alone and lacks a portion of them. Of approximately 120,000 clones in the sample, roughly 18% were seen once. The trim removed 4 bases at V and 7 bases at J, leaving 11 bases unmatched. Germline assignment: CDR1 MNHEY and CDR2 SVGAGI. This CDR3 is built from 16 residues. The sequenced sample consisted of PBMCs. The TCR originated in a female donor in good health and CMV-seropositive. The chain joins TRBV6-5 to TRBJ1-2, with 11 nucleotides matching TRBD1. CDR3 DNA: TGTGCCAGCAGTTCACTACCTGGACAGGGGGCTCTTGGCTACACCTTC. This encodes CASSSLPGQGALGYTF.